One T cell receptor beta chain is described in this entry. This entry comes from a study of sequential checkpoint blockade in melanoma. Clones were sequenced by immunoSEQ multiplex PCR, and TCRdb holds only the in-frame ones, with some missing. The table lists 5,000 to 7,500 clones, 53% of them singletons. Trimming removed 5 bases at V and 0 bases at J, with 11 bases between. The CDR3 length is 15 residues. CDR1 is LNHDA, CDR2 SQIVND, per germline (reference sequence). Treatment described: randomized to nivolumab then ipilimumab (arm A) or the reverse (arm B). This chain connects TRBV19 to TRBJ1-3; maybe TRBD1 (5 bases). The TCR comes from a human donor with melanoma. The sequenced sample was CD8+ T cells sorted from blood (inferred from file names), obtained from a patient given nivolumab and ipilimumab in sequence. The CDR3 region has the DNA TGTGCCAGTAGTTTCAGGGAAGACTCTGGAAACACCATATATTTT. Translating it yields CASSFREDSGNTIYF.